These 20 T cell receptor beta chains were sequenced from one sample in a study of blood T cell repertoires in COVID-19. Sequencing used immunoSEQ multiplex PCR; TCRdb keeps in-frame clones, though not all of them. The table records 150,000 to 200,000 clones, 75% to 85% of them present only once. The specimen was peripheral blood. The receptors here all came from an elderly woman with COVID-19, enrolled during active disease.

There are a few counts of this clone. This chain uses TRBV28 with TRBJ2-7; the match to TRBD2 covers 8 bases. Losses at the gene ends were 10 bases for V and 6 bases for J; bases not matched to a gene: 14. Germline CDR1 MDHEN, CDR2 SYDVKM. CDR3 length: 14 amino acids. The CDR3 here is CATESPGLEGEQYF. The CDR3 coding sequence is TGTGCCACCGAATCACCGGGACTAGAGGGCGAGCAGTACTTC.

The J gene is TRBJ1-2, the V gene TRBV28; a possible D gene is TRBD1 (6 bases). Trimming removed 8 bases from V and 4 bases from J, with 11 bases in between. CDR1 and CDR2 from the germline V gene are MDHEN and SYDVKM. The CDR3 sequence is 12 residues long. Here the CDR3 DNA reads TGTGCCAGCTGGGGGCGACCCTATGGCTACACCTTC. Translating it yields CASWGRPYGYTF.

V and J are TRBV7-9 and TRBJ2-1; 7 bases fit TRBD2. V shed 0 bases, J shed 7 bases, and the junction held 18 bases outside the gene matches. Germline V CDR1 and CDR2: SEHNR, FQNEAQ (reference sequence). The CDR3 consists of 19 residues. The DNA for the CDR3 is TGTGCCAGCAGCTTAGCTTGGACCCCCCCGGGGGGATTAGGGAATGAGCAGTTCTTC. This sequence encodes CASSLAWTPPGGLGNEQFF.

This chain uses TRBV2 with TRBJ2-1; a weak D match, TRBD2 (5 bases). Germline V gene lookup returns CDR1 SNHLY and CDR2 FYNNEI. V was trimmed by 5 bases and J by 5 bases, leaving 10 bases between them. This CDR3 is 13 amino acids long. The CDR3 here is CASSRTPDNEQFF. The DNA of the CDR3 is TGTGCCAGCAGTCGGACTCCGGACAATGAGCAGTTCTTC.

The V and J genes are TRBV5-1 and TRBJ1-2; 8 positions agree with TRBD1. After removal of 4 bases from V and 6 bases from J, the junction contained 5 bases not matched to a gene. The CDR3 covers 13 residues. Germline loops: CDR1 SGHRS, CDR2 YFSETQ. CDR3 in DNA: TGCGCCAGCAGCAAACAGGGGGTGGATGGCTACACCTTC. This encodes CASSKQGVDGYTF.

The CDR3 nucleotides are TGTGCCAGCAGTTATATACGGGGGGCGAACACTGAAGCTTTCTTT. Protein sequence: CASSYIRGANTEAFF. The rearrangement uses TRBV6-6 and TRBJ1-1, with a possible D match to TRBD1 (6 bases). CDR1 and CDR2 (germline): MNHNY, SVGAGI (reference sequence). CDR3 size: 15 residues. V was cut by 3 bases and J by 1 base, with 12 bases left in between.

Concerning this clone itself: It may be a read error: a sequence one base away is much more abundant. This CDR3 is also generated by other DNA sequences in the sample. The chain has TRBV19 and TRBJ2-7; tentatively, D is TRBD1 (5 bases). Trimming left V 2 bases short and J 3 bases short, with 5 bases between. CDR3 length: 12 residues. Germline CDR1 LNHDA, CDR2 SQIVND (reference sequence). This chain's CDR3 is CASSIQGYEQYF. The CDR3 DNA reads as TGTGCCAGTAGTATACAGGGCTACGAGCAGTACTTC.

The CDR3 loop reads CASSLDGTSAGGGYTF. In DNA form, the CDR3 reads TGCGCCAGCAGCTTGGATGGGACTTCGGCAGGTGGTGGCTACACCTTC. The gene calls are TRBV5-1 and TRBJ1-2; possibly TRBD1 for D (5 bases). The CDR3 covers 16 residues. CDR1 and CDR2 (germline): SGHRS, YFSETQ. Trimming removed 0 bases from V and 7 bases from J, with 19 bases in between.

This clone came up many times. V gene TRBV9 combines with J gene TRBJ1-3; a weak D match, TRBD1 (5 bases). CDR1 is SGDLS and CDR2 is YYNGEE in the germline V gene. Trimming shortened V by 4 bases and J by 4 bases, and 12 bases separated the two germline ends. The CDR3 has 14 amino acids. The CDR3 DNA reads TGTGCCAGCAGCCCCAGGGCAGGAGGAAACACCATATATTTT. This codes for CASSPRAGGNTIYF. Based on the CDR3 plus reference TRBV9 and TRBJ1-3, the full variable domain is DSGVTQTPKHLITATGQRVTLRCSPRSGDLSVYWYQQSLDQGLQFLIQYYNGEERAKGNILERFSAQQFPDLHSELNLSSLELGDSALYFCASSPRAGGNTIYFGEGSWLTVV.

The chain has TRBV4-1 and TRBJ2-5, with D hard to call. V lost 1 base to trimming and J lost 3 bases, with 15 bases between them. Germline CDR1 is MGHRA and CDR2 is YSYEKL. The CDR3 is 16 residues long. CDR3 coding DNA: TGCGCCAGCAGCCAAGGTAACTTGATTTTCGAAGAGACCCAGTACTTC. It encodes CASSQGNLIFEETQYF.

The rearrangement joins TRBV6-1 to TRBJ1-2; no clear D. Germline assignment: CDR1 MNHNS and CDR2 SASEGT. The V end lost 0 bases, the J end lost 3 bases, and 20 bases lay between the germline ends. The CDR3 runs 18 residues. The CDR3 DNA sequence: TGTGCCAGCAGTGAAGCTTCGCAGCTAACTATGGTTTACTATGGCTACACCTTC. Translating gives CASSEASQLTMVYYGYTF.

Here the CDR3 reads CASSSGNEQFF. As DNA, the CDR3 is TGTGCCAGCAGTTCAGGTAATGAGCAGTTCTTC. The chain recombines TRBV25-1 with TRBJ2-1; D not certain. This CDR3 comprises 11 residues. CDR1 and CDR2 from the germline V gene are MGHDK and SYGVNS. V gave up 5 bases and J gave up 7 bases, with 6 bases separating them.

The CDR3 DNA reads TGTGCCAGCAGCTTTAGTTACAGGGGGGACACTGAAGCTTTCTTT. Translated: CASSFSYRGDTEAFF. V is TRBV7-2 and J is TRBJ1-1, with TRBD1 matching 8 bases. Germline loops: CDR1 SGHTA, CDR2 FQGNSA. The J segment lost 3 bases and the V segment lost 3 bases, leaving 6 bases of the junction unmatched. The CDR3 extends over 15 amino acids. Full variable domain (missing parts from reference TRBV7-2 and TRBJ1-1): GAGVSQSPSNKVTEKGKDVELRCDPISGHTALYWYRQSLGQGLEFLIYFQGNSAPDKSGLPSDRFSAERTGGSVSTLTIQRTQQEDSAVYLCASSFSYRGDTEAFFGQGTRLTVV.

V gene TRBV5-1 combines with J gene TRBJ1-2; TRBD1 aligns across 8 bases. This CDR3 is built from 15 residues. Germline lookup yields CDR1 SGHRS and CDR2 YFSETQ. Trimming at V came to 4 bases and at J to 0 bases, leaving 5 bases not matched to a gene. The CDR3 nucleotides are TGCGCCAGCAGCCCCCGGACAGGGACTAACTATGGCTACACCTTC. Translated, it gives CASSPRTGTNYGYTF.

This clone was detected once. The chain recombines TRBV19 with TRBJ1-2; maybe TRBD1 (6 bases). Trimming cost V 5 bases and J 4 bases, with 14 bases left between them. The V gene's germline CDR1 is LNHDA and CDR2 SQIVND (reference sequence). This CDR3 region has 14 residues. The CDR3 DNA is TGTGCCAGTAGTGTACAGGGAATTGGCTATGGCTACACCTTC. Translating gives CASSVQGIGYGYTF.

About this clone itself: The final CDR3 position lacks the conserved phenylalanine or tryptophan, pointing to a likely read error. The chain is built from TRBV7-3 and TRBJ2-7, with 9 bases fitting TRBD2. This CDR3 region has 14 residues. Trimming cost V 3 bases and J 5 bases; bases outside gene matches: 5. Looked up from germline, CDR1 is SGHTA and CDR2 is FQGTGA. CDR3 in amino acids: CASSLSGGRDEQYL. The CDR3 DNA reads TGTGCCAGCAGCTTGAGCGGGGGGCGGGACGAGCAGTACCTC.

This chain connects TRBV5-1 to TRBJ2-7; weak D call: TRBD1 (5 bases). The CDR3 consists of 13 residues. Germline V gives CDR1 SGHRS, CDR2 YFSETQ. Trimming left V 1 base short and J 6 bases short, with 11 bases between. The CDR3 nucleotides are TGCGCCAGCAGCTTGACAGGCAGCACCGAGCAGTACTTC. Protein sequence: CASSLTGSTEQYF.

This clone has just one count. This rearrangement joins TRBV5-1 to TRBJ2-5, with D perhaps TRBD1 (5 bases). Germline CDR1 and CDR2: SGHRS and YFSETQ. There are 15 residues in the CDR3. V was cut by 8 bases and J by 1 base, with 18 bases left in between. The CDR3 DNA follows: TGCGCCAGTGGTATGGACAAGAGGCTCCAAGAGACCCAGTACTTC. Its protein is CASGMDKRLQETQYF.

This chain connects TRBV24-1 to TRBJ2-7; maybe TRBD1 (5 bases). Germline lookup yields CDR1 KGHDR and CDR2 SFDVKD. Trimming took off 0 bases at V and 6 bases at J, with 11 bases between the two ends. This CDR3 contains 14 residues. The CDR3 sequence is CATSDLQRGSEQYF. The CDR3 nucleotides are TGTGCCACCAGTGATTTGCAAAGGGGTTCCGAGCAGTACTTC.

The chain is built from TRBV24-1 and TRBJ2-5; TRBD1 matches at 7 bases. Germline CDR1 and CDR2: KGHDR and SFDVKD. The CDR3 totals 15 residues. Unmatched junction bases numbered 7, after V lost 4 bases and J lost 3 bases. CDR3 protein: CATSERRGREETQYF. The CDR3 nucleotides are TGTGCCACCAGTGAACGAAGGGGGCGCGAAGAGACCCAGTACTTC.